This T cell receptor beta chain originates from a study of T cell changes during pregnancy in multiple sclerosis. The CDR3 sequence is 15 residues long. Germline V lookup: CDR1 SGHAT, CDR2 FQNNGV. The trim removed 5 bases at V and 3 bases at J, leaving 6 bases unmatched. TCRdb's table, derived via immunoSEQ multiplex PCR, lists solely in-frame clones and lacks some. The data show 70,000 to 95,000 clones, with around 93% seen just once and approximately 4.5% held by the top ten. The TCR sequence derives from a female donor with multiple sclerosis, enrolled in a pregnancy study. Source: peripheral blood, taken in the first trimester of pregnancy. The chain recombines TRBV11-2 with TRBJ2-7, with TRBD2 matching 11 bases. CDR3 in amino acids: CASSLNSGGVYEQYF. DNA for the CDR3: TGTGCCAGCAGCCTTAATAGCGGGGGGGTCTACGAGCAGTACTTC.